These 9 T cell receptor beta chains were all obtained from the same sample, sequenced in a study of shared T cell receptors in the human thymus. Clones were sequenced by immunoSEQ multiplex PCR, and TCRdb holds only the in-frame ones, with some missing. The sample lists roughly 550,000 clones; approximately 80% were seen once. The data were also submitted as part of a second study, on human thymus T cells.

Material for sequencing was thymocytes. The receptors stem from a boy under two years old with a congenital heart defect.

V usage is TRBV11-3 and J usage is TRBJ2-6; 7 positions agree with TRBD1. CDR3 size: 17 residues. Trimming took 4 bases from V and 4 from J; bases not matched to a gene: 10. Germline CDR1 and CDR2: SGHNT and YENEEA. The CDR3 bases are TGTGCCAGCAGCTCCCGGGACAGCTTGACCGGGGCCAACGTCCTGACTTTC. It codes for CASSSRDSLTGANVLTF.

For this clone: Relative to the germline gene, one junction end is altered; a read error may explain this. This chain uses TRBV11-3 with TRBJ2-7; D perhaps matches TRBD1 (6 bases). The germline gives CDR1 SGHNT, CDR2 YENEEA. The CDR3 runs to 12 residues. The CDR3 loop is CASSLGGQGLGF. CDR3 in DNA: TGTGCCAGCAGCTTAGGAGGGCAGGGGCTAGGCTTC.

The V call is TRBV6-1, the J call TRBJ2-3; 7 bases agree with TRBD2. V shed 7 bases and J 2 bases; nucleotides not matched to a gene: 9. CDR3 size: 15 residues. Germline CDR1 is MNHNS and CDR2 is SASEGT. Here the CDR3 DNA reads TGTGCCAGCACTGAGCGGGGTGGGGCCACAGATACGCAGTATTTT. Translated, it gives CASTERGGATDTQYF.

CDR3 DNA sequence: TGTGCCAGCTCCCCCGGGGAGGGGGTACGGGCCTACAATGAGCAGTTCTTC. Protein product: CASSPGEGVRAYNEQFF. The chain carries TRBV27 and TRBJ2-1; tentative D call: TRBD2 (7 bases). V lost 8 bases, J lost 2 bases, and 22 bases lay in between. Germline CDR1 MNHEY, CDR2 SMNVEV (reference sequence). This CDR3 has 17 residues.

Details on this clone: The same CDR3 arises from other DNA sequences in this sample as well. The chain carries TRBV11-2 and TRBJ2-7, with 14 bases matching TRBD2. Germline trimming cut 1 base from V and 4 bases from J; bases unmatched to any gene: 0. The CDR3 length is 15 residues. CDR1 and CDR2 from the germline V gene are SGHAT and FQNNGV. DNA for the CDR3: TGTGCCAGCAGCTTAGGACTAGCGGGAGGGTACGAGCAGTACTTC. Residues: CASSLGLAGGYEQYF. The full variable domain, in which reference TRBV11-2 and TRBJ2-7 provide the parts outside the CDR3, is EAGVAQSPRYKIIEKRQSVAFWCNPISGHATLYWYQQILGQGPKLLIQFQNNGVVDDSQLPKDRFSAERLKGVDSTLKIQPAKLEDSAVYLCASSLGLAGGYEQYFGPGTRLTVT.

In DNA, the CDR3 is TGTGCCAGCAGCCAAGACCCGGGACAGAGGGGTCTCTTGGACGAGCAGTACTTC. Translated, it gives CASSQDPGQRGLLDEQYF. V usage is TRBV4-2 and J usage is TRBJ2-7; TRBD1 matches 7 bases. This CDR3 contains 18 residues. V dropped 0 bases and J dropped 5; count of bases not matched to a gene: 16. The germline V gene has CDR1 LGHNA and CDR2 YNFKEQ.

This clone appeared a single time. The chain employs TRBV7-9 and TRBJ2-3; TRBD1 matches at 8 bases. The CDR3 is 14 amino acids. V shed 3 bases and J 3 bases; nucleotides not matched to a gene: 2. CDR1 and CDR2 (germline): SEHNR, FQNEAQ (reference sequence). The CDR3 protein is CASSFRGRTDTQYF. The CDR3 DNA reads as TGTGCCAGCAGCTTCAGGGGGCGTACAGATACGCAGTATTTT.

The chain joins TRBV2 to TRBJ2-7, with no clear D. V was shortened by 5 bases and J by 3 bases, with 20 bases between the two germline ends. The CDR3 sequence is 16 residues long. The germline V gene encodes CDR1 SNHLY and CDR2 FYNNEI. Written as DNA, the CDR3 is TGTGCCAGCAGTCTCCCGGTCGGCCCAGGTGGCTACGAGCAGTACTTC. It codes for CASSLPVGPGGYEQYF.

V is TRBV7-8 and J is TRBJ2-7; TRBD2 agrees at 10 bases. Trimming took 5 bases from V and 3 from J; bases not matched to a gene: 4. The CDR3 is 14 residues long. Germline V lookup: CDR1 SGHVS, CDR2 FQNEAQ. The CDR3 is CASSERTSGYEQYF. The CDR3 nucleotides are TGTGCCAGCAGCGAAAGGACTAGCGGCTACGAGCAGTACTTC.